This T cell receptor beta chain was found in a study of blood T cell repertoires in COVID-19. Only in-frame clones appear in the TCRdb table, and some are missing; sequencing was by immunoSEQ multiplex PCR. The table lists about 120,000 clones, 80% to 90% of them singletons, with less than 5.5% in the top ten. Losses at the gene ends were 2 bases for V and 7 bases for J; bases not matched to a gene: 7. The germline V gene encodes CDR1 SGHTA and CDR2 FQGNSA. The CDR3 extends over 15 amino acids. The source of this sequence is a man in his sixties with COVID-19, enrolled during active disease. The sequencing input was peripheral blood. J is TRBJ2-1 and V is TRBV7-2; 8 nucleotides match TRBD2. The CDR3 loop is CASSLWAGGFNEQFF. Here the CDR3 DNA reads TGTGCCAGCAGCTTATGGGCGGGGGGTTTTAATGAGCAGTTCTTC.